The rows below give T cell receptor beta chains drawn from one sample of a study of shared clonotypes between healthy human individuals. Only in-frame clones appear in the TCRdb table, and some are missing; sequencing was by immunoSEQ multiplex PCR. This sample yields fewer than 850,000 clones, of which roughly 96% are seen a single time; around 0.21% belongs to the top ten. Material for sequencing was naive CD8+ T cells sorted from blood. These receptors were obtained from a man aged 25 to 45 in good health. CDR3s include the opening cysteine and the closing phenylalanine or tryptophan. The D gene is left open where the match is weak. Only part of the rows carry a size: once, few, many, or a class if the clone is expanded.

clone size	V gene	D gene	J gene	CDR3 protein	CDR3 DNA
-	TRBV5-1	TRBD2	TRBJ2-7	CASSLALGLAETYEQYF	TGCGCCAGCAGCTTGGCCCTGGGACTAGCGGAGACCTACGAGCAGTACTTC
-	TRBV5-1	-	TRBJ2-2	CASSLGIVLELFF	TGCGCCAGCAGCTTGGGAATAGTTCTGGAGCTGTTTTTT
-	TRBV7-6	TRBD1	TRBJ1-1	CASSYGTGGTEAFF	TGTGCCAGCAGCTACGGGACAGGGGGCACTGAAGCTTTCTTT
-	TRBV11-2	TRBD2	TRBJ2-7	CASSSQRDRAGEQYF	TGTGCCAGCAGCTCCCAGCGGGACCGGGCTGGTGAGCAGTACTTC
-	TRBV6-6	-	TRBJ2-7	CASGDLTYEQYF	TGTGCCAGCGGGGACTTAACCTACGAGCAGTACTTC
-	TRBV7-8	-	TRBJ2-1	CASSLGGDEQFF	TGTGCCAGCAGCTTAGGTGGTGATGAGCAGTTCTTC
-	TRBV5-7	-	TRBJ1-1	CASSLGVSDTEAFF	TGTGCCAGCAGCTTGGGGGTTTCGGACACTGAAGCTTTCTTT
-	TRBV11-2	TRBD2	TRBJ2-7	CASSLERPGTRAYEQYF	TGTGCCAGCAGCTTAGAGCGGCCCGGGACTAGGGCCTACGAGCAGTACTTC
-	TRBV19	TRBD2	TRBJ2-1	CASSTITSGSGYEQFF	TGTGCCAGTAGTACCATAACTAGCGGGAGTGGCTATGAGCAGTTCTTC
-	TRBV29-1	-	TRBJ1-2	CSVEGRRDYTF	TGCAGCGTTGAGGGACGGCGGGACTACACCTTC
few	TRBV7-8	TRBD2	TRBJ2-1	CASSLMRVGLASSYNEQFF	TGTGCCAGCAGCTTAATGCGAGTAGGACTAGCGAGCTCCTACAATGAGCAGTTCTTC
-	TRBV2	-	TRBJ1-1	CASSEPLPGATEAFF	TGTGCCAGCAGTGAGCCCCTCCCAGGGGCCACCGAAGCTTTCTTT
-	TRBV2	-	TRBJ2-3	CASSGAGRTDTQYF	TGTGCCAGCAGTGGTGCGGGACGCACAGATACGCAGTATTTT
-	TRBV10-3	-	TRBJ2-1	CAISELADQKYNEQFF	TGTGCCATCAGTGAGTTAGCGGACCAAAAGTACAATGAGCAGTTCTTC
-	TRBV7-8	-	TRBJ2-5	CASSHPREGALSETQYF	TGTGCCAGCAGCCACCCTAGGGAGGGGGCTTTATCAGAGACCCAGTACTTC
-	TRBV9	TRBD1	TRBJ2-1	CASSGRPGQGVWEQFF	TGTGCCAGCAGCGGACGACCGGGACAGGGGGTTTGGGAGCAGTTCTTC
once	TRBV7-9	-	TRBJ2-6	CASSLGSQGTPGANVLTF	TGTGCCAGCAGCTTAGGGAGTCAGGGAACCCCTGGGGCCAACGTCCTGACTTTC
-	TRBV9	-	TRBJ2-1	CASKGKADNEQFF	TGTGCCAGCAAGGGTAAGGCCGACAATGAGCAGTTCTTC
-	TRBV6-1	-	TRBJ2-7	CASRGTAYEQYF	TGTGCCAGTAGGGGAACAGCCTACGAGCAGTACTTC
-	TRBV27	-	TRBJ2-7	CASSFLRARSYEQYF	TGTGCCAGCAGTTTTCTTCGAGCCAGGTCCTACGAGCAGTACTTC
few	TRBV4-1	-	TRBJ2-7	CASSQVVRGYEQYF	TGCGCCAGCAGCCAAGTGGTCAGGGGATACGAGCAGTACTTC
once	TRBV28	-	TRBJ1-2	CASSLIAIPAANYGYTF	TGTGCCAGCAGTTTAATAGCCATCCCGGCTGCTAACTATGGCTACACCTTC
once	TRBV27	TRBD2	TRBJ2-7	CASSLSWQQQSGRARYEQYF	TGTGCCAGCAGTTTATCTTGGCAGCAGCAGAGCGGGAGGGCCCGCTACGAGCAGTACTTC
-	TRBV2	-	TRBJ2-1	CASLGNEQFF	TGTGCCAGCCTAGGGAATGAGCAGTTCTTC
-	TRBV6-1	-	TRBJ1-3	CASHRENTIYF	TGTGCCAGTCACAGGGAAAACACCATATATTTT
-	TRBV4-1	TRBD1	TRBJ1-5	CASSPATGQGGQPQHF	TGCGCCAGCAGCCCCGCGACTGGACAGGGTGGACAGCCCCAGCATTTT
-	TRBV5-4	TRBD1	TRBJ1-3	CASSSGTDGNTIYF	TGTGCCAGCAGCTCCGGGACAGACGGAAACACCATATATTTT
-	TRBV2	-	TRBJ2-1	CASRGRYNEQFF	TGTGCCAGCAGGGGTAGGTACAATGAGCAGTTCTTC
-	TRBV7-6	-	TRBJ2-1	CASSLLRFGHEQFF	TGTGCCAGCAGCCTATTAAGGTTCGGGCATGAGCAGTTCTTC
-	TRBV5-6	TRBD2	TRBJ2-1	CASSRLGGDSYNEQFF	TGTGCCAGCAGCCGCCTGGGGGGGGACTCCTACAATGAGCAGTTCTTC
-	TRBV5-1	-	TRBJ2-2	CASSWRGLSNTGELFF	TGCGCCAGCAGCTGGCGGGGTCTTTCCAACACCGGGGAGCTGTTTTTT
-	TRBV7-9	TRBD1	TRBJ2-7	CASSPGQEFYEQYF	TGTGCCAGCAGCCCGGGACAGGAGTTCTACGAGCAGTACTTC